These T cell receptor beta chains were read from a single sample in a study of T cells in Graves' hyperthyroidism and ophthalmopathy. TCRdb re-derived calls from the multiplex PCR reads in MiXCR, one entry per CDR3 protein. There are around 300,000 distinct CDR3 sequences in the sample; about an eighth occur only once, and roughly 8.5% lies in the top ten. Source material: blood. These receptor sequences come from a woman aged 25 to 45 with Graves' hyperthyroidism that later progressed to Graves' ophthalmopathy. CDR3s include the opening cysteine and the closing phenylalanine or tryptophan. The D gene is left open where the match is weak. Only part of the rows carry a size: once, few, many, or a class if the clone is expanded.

CDR3nt: TGCGCCAGCAGCCAATGGACAGGGTCCTACGAGCAGTACTTC
CDR3aa: CASSQWTGSYEQYF
v_gene: TRBV5-1
d_gene: TRBD1
j_gene: TRBJ2-7
abundance: many

CDR3nt: TGTGCCAGCAACTCCGGGACTAGCGGAAGGGAGCAGTACTTC
CDR3aa: CASNSGTSGREQYF
v_gene: TRBV6-2/TRBV6-3
d_gene: TRBD2
j_gene: TRBJ2-7
abundance: once

CDR3nt: TGTGCCAGCAGCACCACCTCCGAGGCCGGTCAGCCCCAGCATTTT
CDR3aa: CASSTTSEAGQPQHF
v_gene: TRBV7-2
d_gene: -
j_gene: TRBJ1-5
abundance: many

CDR3nt: TGTGCCAGCAGTTCAAAGACTAGCGGTTCCTACGAGCAGTACTTC
CDR3aa: CASSSKTSGSYEQYF
v_gene: TRBV6-2/TRBV6-3
d_gene: TRBD2
j_gene: TRBJ2-7
abundance: many

CDR3nt: TGCGCCAGCAGCTTGGGTATCCACAATGAGCAGTTCTTC
CDR3aa: CASSLGIHNEQFF
v_gene: TRBV5-1
d_gene: -
j_gene: TRBJ2-1
abundance: many

CDR3nt: TGTGCCAGCAGCCAAGACCCGGGGTGGGACAATGAGCAGTTCTTC
CDR3aa: CASSQDPGWDNEQFF
v_gene: TRBV3-1
d_gene: -
j_gene: TRBJ2-1
abundance: few

CDR3nt: TGTGCCAGTAGTATGGCGCGGGAGGTCCCTAATGAGCAGTTCTTC
CDR3aa: CASSMAREVPNEQFF
v_gene: TRBV19
d_gene: TRBD2
j_gene: TRBJ2-1
abundance: many

CDR3nt: TGTGCCAGCAGCTTAACAGGGTCTGGGGAGCAGTACTTC
CDR3aa: CASSLTGSGEQYF
v_gene: TRBV11-2
d_gene: -
j_gene: TRBJ2-7
abundance: few

CDR3nt: TGTGCCAGCACCGTCGCAGGAGCCGGGGAGCTGTTTTTT
CDR3aa: CASTVAGAGELFF
v_gene: TRBV11-2
d_gene: -
j_gene: TRBJ2-2
abundance: many

CDR3nt: TGTGCCAGCAGCCATGGGGAGGGACAACGGTACTTC
CDR3aa: CASSHGEGQRYF
v_gene: TRBV3-1
d_gene: -
j_gene: TRBJ2-4
abundance: many

CDR3nt: TGCAGCGTCTCCGGGACAGGGGAATACGGCTACACCTTC
CDR3aa: CSVSGTGEYGYTF
v_gene: TRBV29-1
d_gene: TRBD1
j_gene: TRBJ1-2
abundance: many

CDR3nt: TGTGCCAGCAGAGACACAAACCTCGATGGCTACACCTTC
CDR3aa: CASRDTNLDGYTF
v_gene: TRBV7-9
d_gene: -
j_gene: TRBJ1-2
abundance: few

CDR3nt: TGTGCCAGCAGAACCGGGTTCCGTCTCGGGGAGCTGTTTTTT
CDR3aa: CASRTGFRLGELFF
v_gene: TRBV6-1
d_gene: -
j_gene: TRBJ2-2
abundance: many

CDR3nt: TGTGCCAGCAGCCAGAGTGTGAGGAATGAGCAGTTCTTC
CDR3aa: CASSQSVRNEQFF
v_gene: TRBV3-1
d_gene: -
j_gene: TRBJ2-1
abundance: many

CDR3nt: TGTGCCAGCAGTGTACAGGGGGCAACGAACACTGAAGCTTTCTTT
CDR3aa: CASSVQGATNTEAFF
v_gene: TRBV2
d_gene: TRBD1
j_gene: TRBJ1-1
abundance: many

CDR3nt: TGTGCCAGCAGCTTGATTAGGGGAATGAACACTGAAGCTTTCTTT
CDR3aa: CASSLIRGMNTEAFF
v_gene: TRBV5-5
d_gene: -
j_gene: TRBJ1-1
abundance: many

CDR3nt: TGCGCCAGCAGCTACCGGGACTCCCAAGAGACCCAGTACTTC
CDR3aa: CASSYRDSQETQYF
v_gene: TRBV5-1
d_gene: -
j_gene: TRBJ2-5
abundance: many

CDR3nt: TGTGCCAGCAGTCCCCCCCAGGGAACGGGAGGGAGCACAGATACGCAGTATTTT
CDR3aa: CASSPPQGTGGSTDTQYF
v_gene: TRBV28
d_gene: TRBD2
j_gene: TRBJ2-3
abundance: many

CDR3nt: TGCAGTGCTAGAGACCGGGACAGACGGTACGAGCAGTACTTC
CDR3aa: CSARDRDRRYEQYF
v_gene: TRBV20-1
d_gene: TRBD1
j_gene: TRBJ2-7
abundance: many

CDR3nt: TGTGCCAGCAGTTACTTCGGGGGAAATGAAAAACTGTTTTTT
CDR3aa: CASSYFGGNEKLFF
v_gene: TRBV6-5
d_gene: -
j_gene: TRBJ1-4
abundance: -

CDR3nt: TGTGCCAGCAGCTCGTGGACAGGGACGAGTAACGACGAGCAGTACTTC
CDR3aa: CASSSWTGTSNDEQYF
v_gene: TRBV7-2
d_gene: TRBD1
j_gene: TRBJ2-7
abundance: many

CDR3nt: TGTGCCAGCAGCTTAGTTGCGACTAGCGGGAGCTCGAAGTTCTTC
CDR3aa: CASSLVATSGSSKFF
v_gene: TRBV7-9
d_gene: TRBD2
j_gene: TRBJ2-1
abundance: many

CDR3nt: TGTGCCAGAGAGACTATGCTCACAGATACGCAGTATTTT
CDR3aa: CARETMLTDTQYF
v_gene: TRBV2
d_gene: -
j_gene: TRBJ2-3
abundance: many

CDR3nt: TGTGCCAGCTCAAGTAAAAGATGGACTAGTTCTCGGATCGATGAGCAGTTCTTC
CDR3aa: CASSSKRWTSSRIDEQFF
v_gene: TRBV28
d_gene: TRBD2
j_gene: TRBJ2-1
abundance: many

CDR3nt: TGCAGCGTTTCGGGACTAGCGGGAGACAATGAGCAGTTCTTC
CDR3aa: CSVSGLAGDNEQFF
v_gene: TRBV29-1
d_gene: TRBD2
j_gene: TRBJ2-1
abundance: many

CDR3nt: TGTGCCAGCAGCCAAGTTGGACCGCAAGAGACCCAGTACTTC
CDR3aa: CASSQVGPQETQYF
v_gene: TRBV4-2
d_gene: -
j_gene: TRBJ2-5
abundance: -

CDR3nt: TGTGCCGGCTCACGGGGGGATACGCAGTATTTT
CDR3aa: CAGSRGDTQYF
v_gene: TRBV6-2/TRBV6-3
d_gene: -
j_gene: TRBJ2-3
abundance: few

CDR3nt: TGTGCCAGCAGCCCCGTAGGAAATCAGCCCCAGCATTTT
CDR3aa: CASSPVGNQPQHF
v_gene: TRBV28
d_gene: -
j_gene: TRBJ1-5
abundance: many

CDR3nt: TGTGCCAGCAGCCCACCCGGGACAGCGGGTTTTGAGACCCAGTACTTC
CDR3aa: CASSPPGTAGFETQYF
v_gene: TRBV14
d_gene: -
j_gene: TRBJ2-5
abundance: -

CDR3nt: TGTGCCACCAGTGATTTAAATAGTCGGGGTACCGGGGAGCTGTTTTTT
CDR3aa: CATSDLNSRGTGELFF
v_gene: TRBV24-1
d_gene: -
j_gene: TRBJ2-2
abundance: -

CDR3nt: TGCAGTGCCTGCCCCCTCGCGGGAGTCTCTGGGGCCAACGTCCTGACTTTC
CDR3aa: CSACPLAGVSGANVLTF
v_gene: TRBV20-1
d_gene: TRBD2
j_gene: TRBJ2-6
abundance: many